This T cell receptor beta chain came from a study of early stage breast cancer tumors. Overall study: Most invasive tumors, about 75% of the 16, were ER+/PR+/HER2-.

The CDR3 extends over 14 amino acids. Between the trimmed V and J ends, which lost 6 bases and 2 bases, there was a span of 14 bases. The germline gives CDR1 MNHEY, CDR2 SVGAGI. Each sample had two DNA replicates, 0.5 to 0.65 ug blood or around 1.5 ug tissue. Assay used: immunoSEQ multiplex PCR; TCRdb lists only in-frame clones, some missing. The sample includes 65,000 to 75,000 clones, 65% to 85% seen only once; the top ten take about 4.5%. Sequenced: blood. The sequence came from a person aged 40-50 years with breast cancer. This sequence joins TRBV6-5 and TRBJ2-7, with D possibly TRBD2 on 6 matching bases. In DNA, the CDR3 is TGTGCCAGCAGCAAGGGACTGGAGGCCTACGAGCAGTACTTC. Its translation: CASSKGLEAYEQYF.